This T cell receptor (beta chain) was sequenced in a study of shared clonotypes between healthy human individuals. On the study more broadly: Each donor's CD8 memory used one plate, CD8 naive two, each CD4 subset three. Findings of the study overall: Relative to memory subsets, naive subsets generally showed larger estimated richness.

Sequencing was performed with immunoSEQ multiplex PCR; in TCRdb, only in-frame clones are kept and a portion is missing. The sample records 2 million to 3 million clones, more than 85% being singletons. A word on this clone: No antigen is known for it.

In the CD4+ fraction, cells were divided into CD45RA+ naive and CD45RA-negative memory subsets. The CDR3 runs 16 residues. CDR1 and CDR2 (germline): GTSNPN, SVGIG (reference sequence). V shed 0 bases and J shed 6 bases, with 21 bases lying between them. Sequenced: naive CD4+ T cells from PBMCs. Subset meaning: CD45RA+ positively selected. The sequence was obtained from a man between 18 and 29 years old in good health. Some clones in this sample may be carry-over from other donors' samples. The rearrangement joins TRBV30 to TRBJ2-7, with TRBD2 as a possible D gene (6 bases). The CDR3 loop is CAWSVQGPAGRGEQYF. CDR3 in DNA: TGTGCCTGGAGTGTACAAGGGCCAGCGGGCCGGGGCGAGCAGTACTTC.